These T cell receptor beta chains were read from a single sample in a study of identical twins. Using its own MiXCR run on the 5' RACE reads, TCRdb lists one record per CDR3 protein. The sample consists of hundreds of thousands of distinct CDR3 sequences, less than 25% of them appearing once. Separately, the same data were catalogued under a study of T cells expressing NK-cell markers.

The sample was CD4+ T cells sorted from blood. All receptors derive from a woman aged 18-29 years in good health. Both conserved end residues are part of each CDR3. A D gene is named only where the DNA matches it firmly. Clone size is stated in some rows and not others, as once, few, many or a class when expanded.

>few|-|TRBJ2-1|TRBV5-1
CASRIGDPYNEQFF
TGCGCCAGCAGAATCGGAGATCCCTACAATGAGCAGTTCTTC
>-|-|TRBJ2-6|TRBV6-2/TRBV6-3
CASSQQGAAGANVLTF
TGTGCCAGCAGTCAACAGGGAGCGGCTGGGGCCAACGTCCTGACTTTC
>few|-|TRBJ2-7|TRBV27
CASSIAGGRGEQYF
TGTGCCAGCAGTATAGCAGGGGGGCGAGGCGAGCAGTACTTC
>-|TRBD2|TRBJ2-1|TRBV4-3
CASSQDWTGGSYNEQFF
TGCGCCAGCAGCCAAGATTGGACGGGAGGCTCCTACAATGAGCAGTTCTTC
>few|TRBD1|TRBJ2-7|TRBV20-1
CSAPGTGDREQYF
TGCAGTGCCCCCGGGACAGGGGACCGCGAGCAGTACTTC
>-|-|TRBJ2-3|TRBV5-1
CASSFGGSADTQYF
TGCGCCAGCAGCTTCGGGGGCTCGGCAGATACGCAGTATTTT
>few|TRBD1|TRBJ2-6|TRBV3-1
CASRAHGQGISGANVLTF
TGTGCCAGCAGGGCGCATGGACAGGGGATATCTGGGGCCAACGTCCTGACTTTC
>few|-|TRBJ2-5|TRBV20-1
CSEVIGGGETQYF
TGCAGTGAGGTGATCGGGGGTGGAGAGACCCAGTACTTC
>few|-|TRBJ1-5|TRBV12-3/TRBV12-4
CASSWGSNQPQHF
TGTGCCAGCAGTTGGGGGAGCAATCAGCCCCAGCATTTT
>few|-|TRBJ2-5|TRBV29-1
CSVDFKAGFQETQYF
TGCAGCGTTGATTTTAAGGCAGGGTTTCAGGAGACCCAGTACTTC
>-|-|TRBJ1-6|TRBV4-2
CASSQDLRGSPLHF
TGTGCCAGCAGCCAAGATTTGCGGGGCTCACCCCTCCACTTT
>few|TRBD2|TRBJ2-5|TRBV20-1
CSARPVSGGRGTQYF
TGCAGTGCTAGACCCGTCAGCGGGGGCCGCGGGACCCAGTACTTC
>-|-|TRBJ1-2|TRBV20-1
CSARAGTYGYTF
TGCAGTGCTAGAGCCGGTACCTATGGCTACACCTTC
>many|-|TRBJ2-3|TRBV29-1
CSVEVGGVTDTQYF
TGCAGCGTTGAAGTAGGCGGGGTCACAGATACGCAGTATTTT
>few|-|TRBJ2-7|TRBV6-1
CASSPAQVPYEQYF
TGTGCCAGCAGCCCGGCCCAGGTTCCCTACGAGCAGTACTTC
>few|-|TRBJ2-5|TRBV29-1
CSVTSGETQYF
TGCAGCGTCACGTCTGGGGAGACCCAGTACTTC
>-|-|TRBJ2-4|TRBV6-2/TRBV6-3
CASSYPRGGDNIQYF
TGTGCCAGCAGTTACCCGCGGGGAGGAGATAACATTCAGTACTTC
>-|TRBD2|TRBJ2-2|TRBV7-9
CASTRERETHGELFF
TGTGCCTCGACACGGGAGCGGGAGACTCACGGGGAGCTGTTTTTT
>few|-|TRBJ2-1|TRBV30
CAWSRQGNEQFF
TGTGCCTGGAGTCGTCAGGGTAATGAGCAGTTCTTC
>-|-|TRBJ2-3|TRBV20-1
CSADGSTDTQYF
TGCAGTGCCGACGGATCCACAGATACGCAGTATTTT
>-|TRBD2|TRBJ2-4|TRBV11-2
CASSLGLRTSGRLAKNIQYF
TGTGCCAGCAGCTTGGGGTTGAGGACTAGCGGGCGCCTAGCCAAAAACATTCAGTACTTC
>few|-|TRBJ2-1|TRBV7-2
CASKPSASYNEQFF
TGTGCCAGCAAGCCTAGCGCGTCCTACAATGAGCAGTTCTTC
>-|TRBD2|TRBJ2-7|TRBV6-1
CACRRSSLGLAGDYEQYF
TGTGCCTGCAGAAGGTCGTCCCTCGGACTAGCGGGGGACTACGAGCAGTACTTC
>-|TRBD1|TRBJ2-2|TRBV6-1
CASSEDRGDTGELFF
TGTGCCAGCAGTGAGGACAGGGGTGACACCGGGGAGCTGTTTTTT
>few|-|TRBJ2-7|TRBV12-3/TRBV12-4
CASSSTTRGYIYEQYF
TGTGCCAGCAGCTCCACCACTAGGGGCTACATATACGAGCAGTACTTC
>-|-|TRBJ1-2|TRBV18
CASSSGTLNYGYTF
TGTGCCAGCTCATCGGGGACACTTAACTATGGCTACACCTTC
>-|TRBD2|TRBJ2-3|TRBV15
CATRTGLAGEDTQYF
TGTGCCACCAGGACGGGACTAGCGGGAGAAGATACGCAGTATTTT
>-|TRBD1|TRBJ1-2|TRBV7-9
CASSFGTGGGYGYTF
TGTGCCAGCAGCTTCGGGACAGGGGGCGGCTATGGCTACACCTTC
>-|TRBD2|TRBJ2-1|TRBV7-8
CASSLFSGRGSYNEQFF
TGTGCCAGCAGCTTATTTAGCGGGAGAGGGTCCTACAATGAGCAGTTCTTC
>-|-|TRBJ2-1|TRBV6-1
CASSPRRSYNEQFF
TGTGCCAGCAGCCCAAGAAGATCCTACAATGAGCAGTTCTTC
>few|TRBD1|TRBJ1-2|TRBV27
CASSLSSDRVGGYTF
TGTGCCAGCAGTTTATCGTCCGACAGGGTCGGGGGCTACACCTTC
>-|TRBD1|TRBJ2-7|TRBV19
CASSVNPGQGRREQYF
TGTGCCAGTAGTGTAAACCCGGGACAGGGACGACGCGAGCAGTACTTC
>few|TRBD2|TRBJ2-1|TRBV12-3/TRBV12-4
CASSPGRLLAGEQFF
TGTGCCAGCAGTCCCGGCCGGTTGCTAGCGGGTGAGCAGTTCTTC
>many|-|TRBJ1-3|TRBV20-1
CSASSTAGNTIYF
TGCAGTGCTAGCTCGACAGCTGGAAACACCATATATTTT
>-|-|TRBJ1-1|TRBV27
CASFRRGRYTEAFF
TGTGCCAGCTTTCGGAGAGGGAGGTACACTGAAGCTTTCTTT
>few|TRBD2|TRBJ2-7|TRBV12-3/TRBV12-4
CASSPGLAGKGYEQYF
TGTGCCAGCAGTCCGGGACTAGCGGGGAAGGGGTACGAGCAGTACTTC
>few|TRBD1|TRBJ1-1|TRBV27
CASRGTGYEAFF
TGTGCCAGCAGAGGGACAGGGTATGAAGCTTTCTTT
>-|-|TRBJ2-7|TRBV7-8
CASSPPGVTEQYF
TGTGCCAGCAGCCCTCCAGGGGTGACTGAGCAGTACTTC
>-|TRBD1|TRBJ1-4|TRBV29-1
CSVGGTGNEKLFF
TGCAGCGTTGGTGGGACAGGGAATGAAAAACTGTTTTTT
>once|-|TRBJ2-1|TRBV11-2
CASSLRGGRDGTSYNEQFF
TGTGCCAGCAGCCTAAGAGGGGGGCGGGACGGGACCTCCTACAATGAGCAGTTCTTC
>-|-|TRBJ2-7|TRBV20-1
CSANRDRYEQYF
TGCAGTGCTAACCGTGACCGCTACGAGCAGTACTTC
>-|TRBD1|TRBJ2-5|TRBV6-1
CASSGSGQAAQYF
TGTGCCAGCAGCGGATCGGGACAGGCGGCCCAGTACTTC
>-|TRBD1|TRBJ2-7|TRBV20-1
CSARRQGNEQYF
TGCAGTGCTAGGAGACAGGGGAACGAGCAGTACTTC
>-|TRBD2|TRBJ2-3|TRBV20-1
CSATSGGVTDTQYF
TGCAGTGCTACTAGCGGGGGGGTCACAGATACGCAGTATTTT
>few|TRBD1|TRBJ2-5|TRBV29-1
CSVGRTGGETQYF
TGCAGCGTGGGAAGGACAGGGGGAGAGACCCAGTACTTC
>-|TRBD2|TRBJ2-3|TRBV18
CASSPGLAGVSTDTQYF
TGTGCCAGCTCACCTGGACTAGCGGGTGTTAGCACAGATACGCAGTATTTT
>-|-|TRBJ1-6|TRBV6-1
CASSEGQESSPLHF
TGTGCCAGCAGTGAAGGACAGGAGTCATCACCCCTCCACTTT
>few|-|TRBJ1-2|TRBV20-1
CSAKPNQGYGYTF
TGCAGTGCTAAACCAAATCAGGGCTATGGCTACACCTTC
>few|-|TRBJ2-2|TRBV7-6
CASSLGAISVTGELFF
TGTGCCAGCAGCTTAGGGGCCATCTCAGTGACCGGGGAGCTGTTTTTT
>-|TRBD1|TRBJ2-1|TRBV27
CASRPKAGRTGGSYNEQFF
TGTGCCAGCAGACCTAAGGCGGGTCGGACAGGGGGCTCCTACAATGAGCAGTTCTTC
>-|-|TRBJ2-2|TRBV2
CASSGGRYAGELFF
TGTGCCAGCAGTGGGGGGAGATATGCCGGGGAGCTGTTTTTT
>-|TRBD2|TRBJ2-3|TRBV12-3/TRBV12-4
CASGREGWGTDTQYF
TGTGCCAGCGGGCGGGAGGGATGGGGCACAGATACGCAGTATTTT
>-|-|TRBJ2-7|TRBV12-3/TRBV12-4
CASSLGTYYEQYF
TGTGCCAGCAGTTTAGGCACCTACTACGAGCAGTACTTC
>-|TRBD1|TRBJ2-7|TRBV10-3
CAINSGTGNYEQYF
TGTGCCATCAACTCAGGGACAGGGAACTACGAGCAGTACTTC
>-|TRBD2|TRBJ2-3|TRBV7-9
CASSTASGGVQYF
TGTGCCAGCAGCACCGCTAGCGGGGGAGTGCAGTATTTT
>-|TRBD2|TRBJ2-3|TRBV20-1
CSARVGRGGTDTQYF
TGCAGTGCTAGAGTTGGGCGGGGGGGCACAGATACGCAGTATTTT
>few|TRBD1|TRBJ1-1|TRBV3-1
CASSGQGARYAEAFF
TGTGCCAGCAGCGGACAGGGGGCGCGGTATGCTGAAGCTTTCTTT